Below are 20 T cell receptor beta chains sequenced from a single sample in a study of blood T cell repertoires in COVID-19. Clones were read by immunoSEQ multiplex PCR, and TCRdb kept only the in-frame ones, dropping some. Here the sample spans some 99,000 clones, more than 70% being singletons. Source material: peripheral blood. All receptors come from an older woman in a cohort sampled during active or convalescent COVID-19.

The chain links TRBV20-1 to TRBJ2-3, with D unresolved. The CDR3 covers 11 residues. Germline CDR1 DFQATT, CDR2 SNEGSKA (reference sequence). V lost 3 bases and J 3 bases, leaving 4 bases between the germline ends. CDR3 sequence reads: CSASLTDTQYF. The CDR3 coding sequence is TGCAGTGCTAGTTTAACAGATACGCAGTATTTT.

This CDR3 reads CASSLEGRGTEAFF. DNA for the CDR3: TGTGCCAGCAGCTTAGAGGGCAGGGGAACTGAAGCTTTCTTT. This chain connects TRBV11-1 to TRBJ1-1, with D tentatively TRBD1 (6 bases). The CDR3 spans 14 residues. With 1 base removed from V and 5 bases from J, the gap between germline ends came to 11 bases. Germline V gene sequence: CDR1 SGHAT, CDR2 FQDESV (reference sequence).

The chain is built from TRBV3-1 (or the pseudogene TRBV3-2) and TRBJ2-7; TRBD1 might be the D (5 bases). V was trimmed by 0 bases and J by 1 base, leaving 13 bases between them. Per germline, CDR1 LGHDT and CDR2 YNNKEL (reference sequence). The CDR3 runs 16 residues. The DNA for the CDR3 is TGTGCCAGCAGCCAAGATCGACGGCAGGGTTCCTACGAGCAGTACTTC. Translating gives CASSQDRRQGSYEQYF.

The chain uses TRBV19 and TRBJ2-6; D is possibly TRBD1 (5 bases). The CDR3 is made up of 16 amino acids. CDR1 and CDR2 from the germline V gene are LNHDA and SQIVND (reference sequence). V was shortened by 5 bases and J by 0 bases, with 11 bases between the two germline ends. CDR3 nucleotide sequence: TGTGCCAGTAGTTCGACAGCAGTCTCTGGGGCCAACGTCCTGACTTTC. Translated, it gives CASSSTAVSGANVLTF.

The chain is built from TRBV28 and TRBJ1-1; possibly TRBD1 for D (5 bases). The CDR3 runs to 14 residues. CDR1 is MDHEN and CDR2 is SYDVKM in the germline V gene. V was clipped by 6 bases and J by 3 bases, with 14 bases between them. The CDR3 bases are TGTGCCAGCAGGCGGGACCCCACGGACACTGAAGCTTTCTTT. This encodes CASRRDPTDTEAFF.

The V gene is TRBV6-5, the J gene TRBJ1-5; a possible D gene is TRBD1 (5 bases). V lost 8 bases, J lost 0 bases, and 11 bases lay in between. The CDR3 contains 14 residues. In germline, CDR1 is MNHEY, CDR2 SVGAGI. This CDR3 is CASAGRTSNQPQHF. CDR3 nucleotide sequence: TGTGCCAGCGCAGGGAGGACTAGCAATCAGCCCCAGCATTTT.

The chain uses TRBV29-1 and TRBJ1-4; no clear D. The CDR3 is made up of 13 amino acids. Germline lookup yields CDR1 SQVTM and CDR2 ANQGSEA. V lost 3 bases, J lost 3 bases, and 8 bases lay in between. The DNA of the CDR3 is TGCAGCGTTGAGAGGCAGCCTAATGAAAAACTGTTTTTT. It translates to CSVERQPNEKLFF. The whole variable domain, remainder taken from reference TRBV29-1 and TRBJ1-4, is SAVISQKPSRDICQRGTSLTIQCQVDSQVTMMFWYRQQPGQSLTLIATANQGSEATYESGFVIDKFPISRPNLTFSTLTVSNMSPEDSSIYLCSVERQPNEKLFFGSGTQLSVL.

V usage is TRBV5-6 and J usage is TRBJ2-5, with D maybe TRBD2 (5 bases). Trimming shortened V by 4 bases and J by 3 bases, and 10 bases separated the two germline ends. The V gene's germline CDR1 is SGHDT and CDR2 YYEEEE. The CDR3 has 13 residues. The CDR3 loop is CASSAAGEETQYF. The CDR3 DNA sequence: TGTGCCAGCAGCGCGGCCGGGGAAGAGACCCAGTACTTC.

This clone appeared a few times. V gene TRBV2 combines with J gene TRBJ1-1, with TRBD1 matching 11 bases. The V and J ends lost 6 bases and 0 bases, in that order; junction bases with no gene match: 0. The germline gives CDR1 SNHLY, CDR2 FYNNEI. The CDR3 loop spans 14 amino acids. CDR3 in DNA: TGTGCCAGCAGGGGACAGGGGGTGAACACTGAAGCTTTCTTT. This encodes CASRGQGVNTEAFF.

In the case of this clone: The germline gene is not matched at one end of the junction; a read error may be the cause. The CDR3 DNA reads TGTGCCAGCAGCCAAAGGGGCCGGGGAGGAGAAGACTTC. It codes for CASSQRGRGGEDF. The gene calls are TRBV3-1 (or the pseudogene TRBV3-2) and TRBJ2-5, with D possibly TRBD2 on 6 matching bases. The germline CDR1 and CDR2 sequences are LGHDT and YNNKEL (reference sequence). The CDR3 runs to 13 residues.

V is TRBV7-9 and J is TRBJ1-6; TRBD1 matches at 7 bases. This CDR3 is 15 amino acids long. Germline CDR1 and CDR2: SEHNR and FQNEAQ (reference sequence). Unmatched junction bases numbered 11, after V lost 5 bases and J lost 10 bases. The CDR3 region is CASSKGRQGFSPLHF. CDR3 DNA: TGTGCCAGCAGCAAAGGAAGACAGGGATTCTCACCCCTCCACTTT.

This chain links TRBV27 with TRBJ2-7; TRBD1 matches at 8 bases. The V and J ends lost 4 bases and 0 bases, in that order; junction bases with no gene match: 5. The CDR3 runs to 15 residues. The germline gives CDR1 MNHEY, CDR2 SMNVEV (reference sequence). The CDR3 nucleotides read TGTGCCAGCAGTTCCATTGGACAGGGCTCCTACGAGCAGTACTTC. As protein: CASSSIGQGSYEQYF.

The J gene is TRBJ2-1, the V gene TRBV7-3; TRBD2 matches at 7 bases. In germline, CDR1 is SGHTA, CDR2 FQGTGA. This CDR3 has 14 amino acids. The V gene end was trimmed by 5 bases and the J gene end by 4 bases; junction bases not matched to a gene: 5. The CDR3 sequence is CASSAPGRYNEQFF. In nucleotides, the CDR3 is TGTGCCAGCAGCGCGCCCGGGAGGTACAATGAGCAGTTCTTC.

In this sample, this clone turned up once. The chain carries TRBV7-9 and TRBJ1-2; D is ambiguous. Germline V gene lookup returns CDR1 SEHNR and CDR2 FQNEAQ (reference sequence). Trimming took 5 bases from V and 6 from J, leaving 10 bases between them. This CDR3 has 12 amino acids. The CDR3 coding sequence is TGTGCCAGCAGCCTGACTAGAAATGGCTACACCTTC. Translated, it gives CASSLTRNGYTF.

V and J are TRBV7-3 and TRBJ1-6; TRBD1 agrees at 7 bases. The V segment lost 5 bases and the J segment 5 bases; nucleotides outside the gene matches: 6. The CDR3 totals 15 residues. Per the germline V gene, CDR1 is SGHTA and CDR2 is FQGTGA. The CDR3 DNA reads TGTGCCAGCAGCCCGACCGGGACAGATAATTCACCCCTCCACTTT. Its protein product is CASSPTGTDNSPLHF.

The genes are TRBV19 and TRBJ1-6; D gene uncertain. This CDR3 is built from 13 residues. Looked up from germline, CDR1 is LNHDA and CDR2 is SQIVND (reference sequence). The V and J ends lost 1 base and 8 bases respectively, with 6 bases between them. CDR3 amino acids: CASSIGTYSPLHF. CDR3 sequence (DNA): TGTGCCAGTAGTATAGGGACTTATTCACCCCTCCACTTT.

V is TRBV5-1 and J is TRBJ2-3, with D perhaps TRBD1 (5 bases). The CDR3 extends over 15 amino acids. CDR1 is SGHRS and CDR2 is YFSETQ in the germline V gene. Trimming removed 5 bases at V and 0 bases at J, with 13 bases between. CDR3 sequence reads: CASRSDRSSTDTQYF. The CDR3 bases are TGCGCCAGCAGATCCGACAGATCTAGCACAGATACGCAGTATTTT. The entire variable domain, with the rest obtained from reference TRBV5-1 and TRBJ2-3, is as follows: KAGVTQTPRYLIKTRGQQVTLSCSPISGHRSVSWYQQTPGQGLQFLFEYFSETQRNKGNFPGRFSGRQFSNSRSEMNVSTLELGDSALYLCASRSDRSSTDTQYFGPGTRLTVL.

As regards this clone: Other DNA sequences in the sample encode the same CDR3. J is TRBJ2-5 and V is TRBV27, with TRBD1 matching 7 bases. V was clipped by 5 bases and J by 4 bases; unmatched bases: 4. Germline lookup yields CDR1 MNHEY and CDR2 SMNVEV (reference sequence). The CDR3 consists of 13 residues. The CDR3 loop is CASSRQGRETQYF. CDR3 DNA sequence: TGTGCCAGCAGTCGACAGGGACGAGAGACCCAGTACTTC.

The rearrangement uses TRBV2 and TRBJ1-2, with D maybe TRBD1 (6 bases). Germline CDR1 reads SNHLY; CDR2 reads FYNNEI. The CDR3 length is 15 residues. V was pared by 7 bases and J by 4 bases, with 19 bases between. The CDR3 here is CASKKYRDNTYGYTF. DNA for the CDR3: TGTGCCAGCAAGAAATACCGGGACAACACCTATGGCTACACCTTC.

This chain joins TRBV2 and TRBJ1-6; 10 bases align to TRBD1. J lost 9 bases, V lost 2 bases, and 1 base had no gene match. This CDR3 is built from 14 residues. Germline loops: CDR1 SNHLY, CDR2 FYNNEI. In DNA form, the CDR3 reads TGTGCCAGCAGTGAAAGGACAGGGGGTTCACCCCTCCACTTT. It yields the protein CASSERTGGSPLHF.